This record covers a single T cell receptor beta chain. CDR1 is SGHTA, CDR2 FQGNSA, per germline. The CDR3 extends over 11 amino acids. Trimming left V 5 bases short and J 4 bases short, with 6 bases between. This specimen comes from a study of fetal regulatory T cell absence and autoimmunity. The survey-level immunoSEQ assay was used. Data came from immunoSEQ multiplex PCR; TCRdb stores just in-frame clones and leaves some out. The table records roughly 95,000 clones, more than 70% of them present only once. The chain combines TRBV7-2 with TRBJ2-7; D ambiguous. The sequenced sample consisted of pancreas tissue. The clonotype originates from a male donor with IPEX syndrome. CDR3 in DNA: TGTGCCAGCAGCCTGCGTTACGAGCAGTACTTC. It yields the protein CASSLRYEQYF.